This is a list of T cell receptor beta chains from one sample in a study of T cell responses to AZD1222 COVID-19 vaccine. Profiling relied on immunoSEQ multiplex PCR, and the TCRdb table lists in-frame clones only, not all of them. The sample holds about 150,000 clones, more than 75% seen once. The sample consisted of peripheral blood, taken on day 0 of AZD1222 vaccination. All receptors derive from an adult in good health. Both conserved end residues are part of each CDR3. Fields, in order: clone size, D gene, J gene, V gene, CDR3 protein, CDR3 DNA. A D gene is named only where the DNA matches it firmly. The size field is filled for only some rows; it gives once, few, many or a size class.

size: NA; D: TRBD2; J: TRBJ2-2; V: TRBV7-9; CDR3: CASTRAGGNTGELFF; DNA: TGTGCCAGCACCCGAGCGGGGGGAAACACCGGGGAGCTGTTTTTT
size: NA; D: NA; J: TRBJ2-1; V: TRBV18; CDR3: CASSPQTGENEQFF; DNA: TGTGCCAGCTCACCACAAACGGGAGAAAATGAGCAGTTCTTC
size: NA; D: NA; J: TRBJ1-4; V: TRBV19; CDR3: CASSILSNEKLFF; DNA: TGTGCCAGTAGTATTCTTAGTAATGAAAAACTGTTTTTT
size: NA; D: NA; J: TRBJ1-5; V: TRBV6-6; CDR3: CASSRQMSNQPQHF; DNA: TGTGCCAGCAGTCGACAGATGAGCAATCAGCCCCAGCATTTT
size: NA; D: TRBD1; J: TRBJ1-3; V: TRBV28; CDR3: CASSRQGAASGNTIYF; DNA: TGTGCCAGCAGTAGGCAGGGGGCCGCCTCTGGAAACACCATATATTTT
size: NA; D: NA; J: TRBJ1-5; V: TRBV19; CDR3: CASMNPGERSNQPQHF; DNA: TGTGCCAGTATGAATCCGGGGGAGCGTAGCAATCAGCCCCAGCATTTT
size: NA; D: NA; J: TRBJ2-7; V: TRBV5-4; CDR3: CASSLGGYEQYF; DNA: TGTGCCAGCAGCTTGGGGGGCTACGAGCAGTACTTC
size: NA; D: NA; J: TRBJ1-2; V: TRBV11-1; CDR3: CASSPAGRYGYTF; DNA: TGTGCCAGCAGCCCCGCAGGAAGATATGGCTACACCTTC
size: NA; D: TRBD1; J: TRBJ2-1; V: TRBV18; CDR3: CASSPPGQGGNEQFF; DNA: TGTGCCAGCTCACCACCGGGACAGGGGGGCAATGAGCAGTTCTTC
size: NA; D: TRBD1; J: TRBJ1-6; V: TRBV27; CDR3: CASKPGTGHYNSPLHF; DNA: TGTGCCAGCAAACCCGGGACAGGCCACTATAATTCACCCCTCCACTTT
size: NA; D: TRBD1; J: TRBJ1-2; V: TRBV9; CDR3: CASSVEPWTGYYGYTF; DNA: TGTGCCAGCAGCGTAGAGCCGTGGACAGGGTACTATGGCTACACCTTC
size: NA; D: NA; J: TRBJ1-5; V: TRBV6-2/TRBV6-3; CDR3: CASSYSWDQPQHF; DNA: TGTGCCAGCAGTTACTCGTGGGATCAGCCCCAGCATTTT
size: NA; D: NA; J: TRBJ1-2; V: TRBV12-3/TRBV12-4; CDR3: CASSLTDNYGYTF; DNA: TGTGCCAGCAGTTTAACGGATAACTATGGCTACACCTTC
size: NA; D: NA; J: TRBJ2-5; V: TRBV7-7; CDR3: CASSPTTPGKTQYF; DNA: TGTGCTAGCAGCCCAACGACCCCGGGGAAGACCCAGTACTTC
size: once; D: NA; J: TRBJ2-1; V: TRBV10-3; CDR3: CAISENYNEQFF; DNA: TGTGCCATCAGTGAGAACTACAATGAGCAGTTCTTC
size: NA; D: NA; J: TRBJ1-1; V: TRBV29-1; CDR3: CSVDTGSTEAFF; DNA: TGCAGCGTAGATACAGGGAGCACTGAAGCTTTCTTT
size: once; D: TRBD2; J: TRBJ2-5; V: TRBV12-5; CDR3: CASGSGTSGMSQYF; DNA: TGTGCTAGTGGTTCCGGGACTAGCGGGATGTCCCAGTACTTC
size: NA; D: NA; J: TRBJ2-4; V: TRBV6-2/TRBV6-3; CDR3: CASSYVEGGAKNIQYF; DNA: TGTGCCAGCAGTTACGTGGAGGGGGGAGCCAAAAACATTCAGTACTTC
size: NA; D: NA; J: TRBJ1-2; V: TRBV6-5; CDR3: CAIAAGVSYGYTF; DNA: TGTGCCATAGCGGCAGGGGTATCCTATGGCTACACCTTC
size: NA; D: NA; J: TRBJ2-3; V: TRBV19; CDR3: CASSIAGRGRTDTQYF; DNA: TGTGCCAGTAGTATAGCTGGGCGAGGGCGCACAGATACGCAGTATTTT
size: few; D: TRBD1; J: TRBJ1-3; V: TRBV5-1; CDR3: CASSLAAHRGSGNTIYF; DNA: TGCGCCAGCAGCTTGGCCGCCCACAGGGGCTCTGGAAACACCATATATTTT
size: NA; D: NA; J: TRBJ1-4; V: TRBV12-3/TRBV12-4; CDR3: CASSFSGVEKLFF; DNA: TGTGCCAGCAGTTTTTCCGGGGTTGAAAAACTGTTTTTT
size: NA; D: TRBD2; J: TRBJ2-2; V: TRBV7-2; CDR3: CASTRGSGSAGELFF; DNA: TGTGCCAGCACCCGGGGAAGCGGGAGTGCCGGGGAGCTGTTTTTT
size: few; D: NA; J: TRBJ2-1; V: TRBV7-9; CDR3: CASSLDREAFF; DNA: TGTGCCAGCAGCTTAGACAGGGAGGCGTTCTTC
size: NA; D: TRBD2; J: TRBJ2-3; V: TRBV5-1; CDR3: CASSIAGSTDTQYF; DNA: TGCGCCAGCAGTATAGCGGGAAGCACAGATACGCAGTATTTT
size: few; D: NA; J: TRBJ1-6; V: TRBV27; CDR3: CASSFRAAYNSPLHF; DNA: TGTGCCAGCAGTTTTAGGGCGGCCTATAATTCACCCCTCCACTTT
size: NA; D: NA; J: TRBJ2-1; V: TRBV18; CDR3: CASSINRVSYNEQFF; DNA: TGTGCCAGCTCGATTAACAGAGTCTCCTACAATGAGCAGTTCTTC
size: NA; D: TRBD2; J: TRBJ2-1; V: TRBV5-1; CDR3: CASSRGLADFSEQFF; DNA: TGCGCCAGCAGCCGGGGACTAGCGGACTTTAGTGAGCAGTTCTTC
size: NA; D: NA; J: TRBJ1-2; V: TRBV5-1; CDR3: CASSLSGSGSYTF; DNA: TGCGCCAGCAGCTTGTCCGGGTCGGGTAGCTACACCTTC
size: NA; D: NA; J: TRBJ2-2; V: TRBV5-1; CDR3: CASSWDGANTGELFF; DNA: TGCGCCAGCAGCTGGGATGGCGCGAACACCGGGGAGCTGTTTTTT
size: NA; D: TRBD1; J: TRBJ1-5; V: TRBV28; CDR3: CASSDRGNQPQHF; DNA: TGTGCCAGCAGTGACAGGGGGAATCAGCCCCAGCATTTT
size: NA; D: NA; J: TRBJ1-5; V: TRBV7-2; CDR3: CASSPEVGARKPQHF; DNA: TGTGCCAGCAGCCCGGAGGTCGGGGCCCGGAAGCCCCAGCATTTT
size: NA; D: NA; J: TRBJ2-1; V: TRBV7-9; CDR3: CASSSSGSYNEQFF; DNA: TGTGCCAGCAGCTCGAGCGGGTCTTACAATGAGCAGTTCTTC
size: NA; D: TRBD1; J: TRBJ2-4; V: TRBV5-1; CDR3: CASSLERGQAIQYF; DNA: TGCGCCAGCAGCTTAGAACGGGGACAGGCCATTCAGTACTTC
size: NA; D: TRBD1; J: TRBJ1-5; V: TRBV19; CDR3: CARKRGTGVSGNQPQHF; DNA: TGTGCCAGGAAACGCGGGACAGGGGTTTCGGGTAATCAGCCCCAGCATTTT
size: NA; D: NA; J: TRBJ1-2; V: TRBV19; CDR3: CASTPGQSSNYGYTF; DNA: TGTGCCAGTACCCCCGGACAGAGTTCTAACTATGGCTACACCTTC
size: NA; D: TRBD1; J: TRBJ1-4; V: TRBV18; CDR3: CASSSGQGDLRGKLFF; DNA: TGTGCCAGCTCATCGGGACAGGGGGATTTAAGAGGAAAACTGTTTTTT
size: NA; D: NA; J: TRBJ1-4; V: TRBV11-1; CDR3: CASSPGQGLFF; DNA: TGTGCCAGCAGCCCGGGACAAGGACTGTTTTTT
size: NA; D: TRBD1; J: TRBJ2-7; V: TRBV5-1; CDR3: CASSLGGTGPYEQYF; DNA: TGCGCCAGCAGCTTGGGTGGGACAGGGCCCTACGAGCAGTACTTC
size: NA; D: NA; J: TRBJ2-3; V: TRBV11-2; CDR3: CASSPGSRGGYGDTQYF; DNA: TGTGCCAGCAGCCCAGGGTCGCGAGGTGGTTACGGGGATACGCAGTATTTT